These T cell receptor beta chains were read from a single sample in a study of blood T cell repertoires in COVID-19. Profiling relied on immunoSEQ multiplex PCR, and the TCRdb table lists in-frame clones only, not all of them. Found here are hundreds of thousands of clones, about 85% of them singletons; the top ten hold roughly a sixth. The sample comprised PBMCs or T cells enriched from blood (not recorded which). The receptors originated from a man in his forties who had recovered from COVID-19. Both conserved end residues are part of each CDR3. The D gene is left open where the match is weak. Clone size is stated in some rows and not others, as once, few, many or a class when expanded.

cdr3_nt: TGTGCCAGCAGCTTGGCCGGTAGCGGAAAGAAAGAGACCCAGTACTTC; cdr3_aa: CASSLAGSGKKETQYF; d_call: .; clone_size: medium-sized; j_call: TRBJ2-5; v_call: TRBV5-4
cdr3_nt: TGTGCCAGCAGATGGGGACAGGGAAGCTATGGCTACACCTTC; cdr3_aa: CASRWGQGSYGYTF; d_call: TRBD1; clone_size: .; j_call: TRBJ1-2; v_call: TRBV27
cdr3_nt: TGTGCCAGCAGCTTGGCCGCGATGGGGGCGTTGACTGAAGCTTTCTTT; cdr3_aa: CASSLAAMGALTEAFF; d_call: .; clone_size: .; j_call: TRBJ1-1; v_call: TRBV5-8
cdr3_nt: TGTGCCAGCCCGGGAGAGGGAGGGAAGACCCAGTACTTC; cdr3_aa: CASPGEGGKTQYF; d_call: TRBD2; clone_size: .; j_call: TRBJ2-5; v_call: TRBV7-3
cdr3_nt: TGTGCCAGTAGAGAGAGCGGGAGGGCAGGGGAGCAGTACTTC; cdr3_aa: CASRESGRAGEQYF; d_call: TRBD2; clone_size: .; j_call: TRBJ2-7; v_call: TRBV19
cdr3_nt: TGTGCCAGCATAGGGATGGGCGCGGGGGACACTGAAGCTTTCTTT; cdr3_aa: CASIGMGAGDTEAFF; d_call: .; clone_size: .; j_call: TRBJ1-1; v_call: TRBV28
cdr3_nt: TGTGCCAGCAGCGTAGGTTACCTAGACTACACAGATACGCAGTATTTT; cdr3_aa: CASSVGYLDYTDTQYF; d_call: .; clone_size: .; j_call: TRBJ2-3; v_call: TRBV9
cdr3_nt: TGCGCCAGCAGCTTGGCAGGGTCGGGTTATGGAAACACCATATATTTT; cdr3_aa: CASSLAGSGYGNTIYF; d_call: .; clone_size: .; j_call: TRBJ1-3; v_call: TRBV5-1
cdr3_nt: TGTGCCAGCAACGGGGGAGAGAAGATAGATACGCAGTATTTT; cdr3_aa: CASNGGEKIDTQYF; d_call: .; clone_size: .; j_call: TRBJ2-3; v_call: TRBV3-1/TRBV3-2
cdr3_nt: TGTGCCAGCACCCGAGGACTAGCGGGGGAAAGCTCCTACAATGAGCAGTTCTTC; cdr3_aa: CASTRGLAGESSYNEQFF; d_call: TRBD2; clone_size: .; j_call: TRBJ2-1; v_call: TRBV11-2
cdr3_nt: TGTGCCAGCAGTCCATTGACAGATACCGGGGAGCTGTTTTTT; cdr3_aa: CASSPLTDTGELFF; d_call: .; clone_size: .; j_call: TRBJ2-2; v_call: TRBV28
cdr3_nt: TGCAGCGTCGCAGTAGCTCTGAACACTGAAGCTTTCTTT; cdr3_aa: CSVAVALNTEAFF; d_call: .; clone_size: .; j_call: TRBJ1-1; v_call: TRBV29-1
cdr3_nt: TGTGCCAGCAGCCAGGGAGTAGCCAAAAACATTCAGTACTTC; cdr3_aa: CASSQGVAKNIQYF; d_call: .; clone_size: .; j_call: TRBJ2-4; v_call: TRBV3-1/TRBV3-2
cdr3_nt: TGTGCCACCAGCAGAGATGGGGGGGGAGGTCAGCCCCAGCATTTT; cdr3_aa: CATSRDGGGGQPQHF; d_call: .; clone_size: .; j_call: TRBJ1-5; v_call: TRBV15
cdr3_nt: TGTGCCAGCAGTCTGCAGAGCACAGATACGCAGTATTTT; cdr3_aa: CASSLQSTDTQYF; d_call: .; clone_size: few; j_call: TRBJ2-3; v_call: TRBV6-5
cdr3_nt: TGTGCCAGCTCAGGAGGGGAAAGCTCCTACGAGCAGTACTTC; cdr3_aa: CASSGGESSYEQYF; d_call: .; clone_size: once; j_call: TRBJ2-7; v_call: TRBV18
cdr3_nt: TGTGCCAGCAGCCAGAGCAGGGGCGCGGTCACTGAAGCTTTCTTT; cdr3_aa: CASSQSRGAVTEAFF; d_call: .; clone_size: .; j_call: TRBJ1-1; v_call: TRBV3-1/TRBV3-2
cdr3_nt: TGTGCCAGCAGCCAAGATGCCCTAGCGGGAGGGCCCCAAGAGACCCAGTACTTC; cdr3_aa: CASSQDALAGGPQETQYF; d_call: TRBD2; clone_size: .; j_call: TRBJ2-5; v_call: TRBV3-1/TRBV3-2
cdr3_nt: TGTGCCAGCAGCTCCCGACAGGGGAACACCGGGGAGCTGTTTTTT; cdr3_aa: CASSSRQGNTGELFF; d_call: TRBD1; clone_size: .; j_call: TRBJ2-2; v_call: TRBV9
cdr3_nt: TGTGCCAGCAGCAAAGGTTGGGACAGGGGCATCTATAGCAATCAGCCCCAGCATTTT; cdr3_aa: CASSKGWDRGIYSNQPQHF; d_call: .; clone_size: few; j_call: TRBJ1-5; v_call: TRBV21-1
cdr3_nt: TGTGCCAGCAGTTCCTACAGGGAAGGAAGAGCTTTCTTT; cdr3_aa: CASSSYREGRAFF; d_call: .; clone_size: .; j_call: TRBJ1-1; v_call: TRBV27
cdr3_nt: TGTGCCACTCAACAGGGGGCTCTTACAGATACGCAGTATTTT; cdr3_aa: CATQQGALTDTQYF; d_call: TRBD1; clone_size: once; j_call: TRBJ2-3; v_call: TRBV24-1
cdr3_nt: TGTGCCAGCAGAACGACAGGGGGCTCTTCTGAAGCTTTCTTT; cdr3_aa: CASRTTGGSSEAFF; d_call: TRBD1; clone_size: .; j_call: TRBJ1-1; v_call: TRBV7-9
cdr3_nt: TGCGCCAGCAGCTTGGAGGGGTACGAGCAGTACTTC; cdr3_aa: CASSLEGYEQYF; d_call: .; clone_size: .; j_call: TRBJ2-7; v_call: TRBV5-1
cdr3_nt: TGTGCCAGCTCCGAGACTAGCGGGACGTCAGATACGCAGTATTTT; cdr3_aa: CASSETSGTSDTQYF; d_call: TRBD2; clone_size: .; j_call: TRBJ2-3; v_call: TRBV18
cdr3_nt: TGTGCCAGCAGTTATCCCGCGTCCTACGAGCAGTACTTC; cdr3_aa: CASSYPASYEQYF; d_call: .; clone_size: .; j_call: TRBJ2-7; v_call: TRBV28
cdr3_nt: TGTGCCAGCAGCCAAGAACTAGCGGGAAGTTACGAGCAGTACTTC; cdr3_aa: CASSQELAGSYEQYF; d_call: TRBD2; clone_size: .; j_call: TRBJ2-7; v_call: TRBV14
cdr3_nt: TGTGCTAGTGGGGTGGACAGGGTCAGTCAGCCCCAGCATTTT; cdr3_aa: CASGVDRVSQPQHF; d_call: TRBD1; clone_size: once; j_call: TRBJ1-5; v_call: TRBV12-5
cdr3_nt: TGCGCCAGCAGCTGGATGACCGGGACAGGGGTTGAAGAGACCCAGTACTTC; cdr3_aa: CASSWMTGTGVEETQYF; d_call: TRBD1; clone_size: once; j_call: TRBJ2-5; v_call: TRBV5-1
cdr3_nt: TGTGCCAGCAGCCCAGAAGTAGCGGGATCCCCTTACAATGAGCAGTTCTTC; cdr3_aa: CASSPEVAGSPYNEQFF; d_call: TRBD2; clone_size: .; j_call: TRBJ2-1; v_call: TRBV4-2
cdr3_nt: TGTGCCAGCAGCTTGGAGGGGGCACGCGGAAACACCATATATTTT; cdr3_aa: CASSLEGARGNTIYF; d_call: TRBD1; clone_size: .; j_call: TRBJ1-3; v_call: TRBV5-4
cdr3_nt: TGTGCCAGCGGGAGCGGAAGCTCCTACAATGAGCAGTTCTTC; cdr3_aa: CASGSGSSYNEQFF; d_call: .; clone_size: .; j_call: TRBJ2-1; v_call: TRBV19
cdr3_nt: TGCAGCGGCTCCCAGGGAAGAGGTGAGCAGTTCTTC; cdr3_aa: CSGSQGRGEQFF; d_call: .; clone_size: .; j_call: TRBJ2-1; v_call: TRBV29-1
cdr3_nt: TGTGCTAGTGGTCAAAGACTAGCGGGAGGTCCAGATACGCAGTATTTT; cdr3_aa: CASGQRLAGGPDTQYF; d_call: TRBD2; clone_size: .; j_call: TRBJ2-3; v_call: TRBV12-5
cdr3_nt: TGCAGTGCTAGTTTGCAGGTGGATGGCTACACCTTC; cdr3_aa: CSASLQVDGYTF; d_call: .; clone_size: .; j_call: TRBJ1-2; v_call: TRBV20-1
cdr3_nt: TGTGCCAGCAGCCGACAGGGAAGTCCCTACGAGCAGTACTTC; cdr3_aa: CASSRQGSPYEQYF; d_call: TRBD1; clone_size: .; j_call: TRBJ2-7; v_call: TRBV11-3
cdr3_nt: TGTGCCACCCGAAGTCGAGACAGGGGGACTCAGCCCCAGCATTTT; cdr3_aa: CATRSRDRGTQPQHF; d_call: TRBD1; clone_size: .; j_call: TRBJ1-5; v_call: TRBV19
cdr3_nt: TGTGCCAGCAGCCGGGACAGGGGAAATTCACCCCTCCACTTT; cdr3_aa: CASSRDRGNSPLHF; d_call: TRBD1; clone_size: .; j_call: TRBJ1-6; v_call: TRBV3-1/TRBV3-2
cdr3_nt: TGTGCCAGCAAGGGGTGGCGGGATCTAACCTACGAGCAGTACTTC; cdr3_aa: CASKGWRDLTYEQYF; d_call: .; clone_size: .; j_call: TRBJ2-7; v_call: TRBV13
cdr3_nt: TGCGCCAGCAGGGCCGGGACAGGGAATTTGGGACAGTACTTC; cdr3_aa: CASRAGTGNLGQYF; d_call: TRBD1; clone_size: .; j_call: TRBJ2-7; v_call: TRBV5-1
cdr3_nt: TGTGCCTGGAGTGTACAAGGGGGAACTAATGAAAAACTGTTTTTT; cdr3_aa: CAWSVQGGTNEKLFF; d_call: .; clone_size: .; j_call: TRBJ1-4; v_call: TRBV30
cdr3_nt: TGTGCCAGCAGTGACCCCGGGACAGAAGACTATAGCAATCAGCCCCAGCATTTT; cdr3_aa: CASSDPGTEDYSNQPQHF; d_call: TRBD1; clone_size: .; j_call: TRBJ1-5; v_call: TRBV2
cdr3_nt: TGCGCCAGCAGCCAAGCCCCGGGACAGGGGGCCGATGAGCAGTTCTTC; cdr3_aa: CASSQAPGQGADEQFF; d_call: TRBD1; clone_size: .; j_call: TRBJ2-1; v_call: TRBV4-3
cdr3_nt: TGTGCCAGCAGTCCGGGGGAGGGCCCCTACGAGCAGTACTTC; cdr3_aa: CASSPGEGPYEQYF; d_call: TRBD2; clone_size: .; j_call: TRBJ2-7; v_call: TRBV6-2/TRBV6-3
cdr3_nt: TGTGCCAGCAGCGTTACCGGGACAGGGGATGGTGAAGCTTTCTTT; cdr3_aa: CASSVTGTGDGEAFF; d_call: TRBD1; clone_size: .; j_call: TRBJ1-1; v_call: TRBV9
cdr3_nt: TGTGCCAGCAGCCCCGCGCAGGGGGCCTACGAGCAGTACTTC; cdr3_aa: CASSPAQGAYEQYF; d_call: TRBD1; clone_size: .; j_call: TRBJ2-7; v_call: TRBV5-4
cdr3_nt: TGTGCCAGCAGCCGAGACAGGTTTGAGCAGTACTTC; cdr3_aa: CASSRDRFEQYF; d_call: .; clone_size: .; j_call: TRBJ2-7; v_call: TRBV7-2
cdr3_nt: TGTGCCACCAGTAGAACCCCAGGGGTCGGGGCCAACGTCCTGACTTTC; cdr3_aa: CATSRTPGVGANVLTF; d_call: .; clone_size: few; j_call: TRBJ2-6; v_call: TRBV15
cdr3_nt: TGCAGCGTTGGTACAGGGTTTATCCGCAATGAGCAGTTCTTC; cdr3_aa: CSVGTGFIRNEQFF; d_call: .; clone_size: many; j_call: TRBJ2-1; v_call: TRBV29-1
cdr3_nt: TGTGCCAGCAGCTCCTCGAGGCTTCTCCGGTCGGCTGGCTATGGCTACACCTTC; cdr3_aa: CASSSSRLLRSAGYGYTF; d_call: .; clone_size: .; j_call: TRBJ1-2; v_call: TRBV7-8
cdr3_nt: TGTGCCAGCAGCCACCGGGGTTACGAGCAGTACTTC; cdr3_aa: CASSHRGYEQYF; d_call: .; clone_size: .; j_call: TRBJ2-7; v_call: TRBV3-1/TRBV3-2
cdr3_nt: TGTGCCAGCAGGGTGACAGGATCTCCTAGGAATTCACCCCTCCACTTT; cdr3_aa: CASRVTGSPRNSPLHF; d_call: .; clone_size: .; j_call: TRBJ1-6; v_call: TRBV5-5
cdr3_nt: TGTGCCAGCAGGACAGGGGCCAGAGAGCAGTTCTTC; cdr3_aa: CASRTGAREQFF; d_call: TRBD1; clone_size: .; j_call: TRBJ2-1; v_call: TRBV12-3/TRBV12-4
cdr3_nt: TGTGCCAGCAGTGAACTTAGGACTAGCGACAATGAGCAGTTCTTC; cdr3_aa: CASSELRTSDNEQFF; d_call: TRBD2; clone_size: .; j_call: TRBJ2-1; v_call: TRBV6-1
cdr3_nt: TGCGCCAGCAGCCCGGGACAGGGGGCCTACGAGCAGTACTTC; cdr3_aa: CASSPGQGAYEQYF; d_call: TRBD1; clone_size: .; j_call: TRBJ2-7; v_call: TRBV5-1